These T cell receptor beta chains were read from a single sample in a study of cytomegalovirus exposure and HLA in healthy donors. Clones were read by immunoSEQ multiplex PCR, and TCRdb kept only the in-frame ones, dropping some. Seen here are 95,000 to 150,000 clones, around 74% observed once, and the top ten hold around 4.2%. Material: PBMCs. The source is a woman between 45 and 65 years old in good health and CMV-seropositive. Both conserved end residues are part of each CDR3.

v_call	j_call	cdr3_aa
TRBV27	TRBJ2-3	CASSLHSLPIQSSSTDTQYF
TRBV4-2	TRBJ2-7	CASSPTTRQIYEQYF
TRBV7-9	TRBJ1-5	CASSLGVGWQPQHF
TRBV19	TRBJ1-5	CASSISRVTSNQPQHF
TRBV6-5	TRBJ1-2	CASSRKARGHYGYTF
TRBV4-3	TRBJ2-1	CASSQAAQGASSYNEQFF
TRBV10-3	TRBJ1-6	CAISEGILTGFKNSPLHF
TRBV5-4	TRBJ2-7	CASSMGQSYEQYF
TRBV19	TRBJ2-3	CATQGGGGRTDTQYF
TRBV6-5	TRBJ2-3	CASGAGLARDTQYF
TRBV5-4	TRBJ2-7	CASSFGRGTSLYEQYF
TRBV28	TRBJ2-1	CASSLPSGEQFF
TRBV6-1	TRBJ2-5	CASSSSTQYF
TRBV5-1	TRBJ1-3	CASSSGASGNTIYF
TRBV20-1	TRBJ2-7	CSAQGRDEQYF
TRBV5-5	TRBJ1-4	CASSPPVSGTANEKLFF
TRBV4-1	TRBJ1-5	CASSQGQGQPQHF
TRBV5-1	TRBJ1-1	CASSFRSLAGDTEAFF
TRBV23-1	TRBJ1-5	CARKGGNSNQPQHF
TRBV28	TRBJ2-3	CASSLLPTGDTQYF
TRBV5-6	TRBJ2-1	CASSLVLAGTLENEQFF
TRBV7-9	TRBJ2-3	CASSAWGGGDTQYF
TRBV5-4	TRBJ2-3	CASSLLGQGVEDTQYF
TRBV11-2	TRBJ1-4	CASSLDRQGEKLFF
TRBV19	TRBJ1-4	CASSPTLAMREKLFF
TRBV6-1	TRBJ2-3	CASREGGRDTQYF
TRBV5-4	TRBJ1-6	CASSLQNYNSPLHF
TRBV7-6	TRBJ2-4	CASSWTTGLGKNIQYF
TRBV28	TRBJ1-2	CASSSPPGNYGYTF
TRBV2	TRBJ2-7	CASSGSSWEQYF
TRBV7-9	TRBJ1-4	CASSPGTGLNEKLFF
TRBV9	TRBJ2-3	CASSARGSTDTQYF
TRBV9	TRBJ2-2	CASSFRDSNTGELFF
TRBV7-3	TRBJ2-1	CASSPNGGPLLGEQFF
TRBV6-4	TRBJ2-2	CASSAGGMSDTGELFF
TRBV27	TRBJ1-1	CASSLAITTGWNTEAFF
TRBV19	TRBJ1-5	CASSIRGFGQDQPQHF
TRBV5-6	TRBJ2-5	CASSGQAFETQYF
TRBV15	TRBJ2-6	CATSRSRQGAHGANVLTF
TRBV7-4	TRBJ2-1	CASRPAGGGIINRAEQFF
TRBV27	TRBJ2-2	CASRTGGNTGELFF
TRBV27	TRBJ2-7	CASSFRRLYEQYF
TRBV2	TRBJ1-5	CASSLRGAGQPQHF
TRBV28	TRBJ2-2	CASSPGGDTSPGELFF
TRBV6-1	TRBJ2-2	CASNSDRDTGELFF
TRBV18	TRBJ2-7	CASSPFRRDSYEQYF
TRBV11-2	TRBJ1-1	CASSWGSVTEAFF
TRBV6-5	TRBJ1-2	CASSRGDRGRAGYTF
TRBV14	TRBJ2-1	CASSLQVNEQFF
TRBV9	TRBJ2-5	CASSAIHRGEGETQYF
TRBV18	TRBJ2-5	CASSSLAGAETQYF
TRBV9	TRBJ1-3	CASSERITGNTIYF
TRBV7-6	TRBJ2-7	CASSPGQGVYEQYF
TRBV13	TRBJ2-1	CASSLAGGGAVNEQFF